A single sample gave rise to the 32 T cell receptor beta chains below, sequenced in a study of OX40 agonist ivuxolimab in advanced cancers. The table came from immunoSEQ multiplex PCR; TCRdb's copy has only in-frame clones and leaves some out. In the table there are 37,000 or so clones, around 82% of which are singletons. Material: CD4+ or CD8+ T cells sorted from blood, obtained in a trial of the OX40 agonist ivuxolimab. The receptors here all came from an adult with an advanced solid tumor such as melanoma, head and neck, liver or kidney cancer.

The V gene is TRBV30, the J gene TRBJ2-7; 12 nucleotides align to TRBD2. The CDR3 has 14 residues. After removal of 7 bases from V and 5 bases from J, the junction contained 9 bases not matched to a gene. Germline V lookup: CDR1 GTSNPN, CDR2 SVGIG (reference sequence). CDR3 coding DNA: TGTGCCTCGACTAGCGGGAGTCACCTCAACGAGCAGTACTTC. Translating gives CASTSGSHLNEQYF.

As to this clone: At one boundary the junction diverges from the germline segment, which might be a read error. CDR3 nucleotide sequence: TGTGCTAGCAGCTTAGGGACTAGCGGAGTACACAATGAGCAGTTCTTC. It codes for CASSLGTSGVHNEQFF. The chain carries TRBV7-7 and TRBJ2-1; 11 nucleotides line up with TRBD2. The CDR3 consists of 16 residues. In germline, CDR1 is SSHAT, CDR2 FNYEAQ (reference sequence).

Written as DNA, the CDR3 is TGTGCCAGTACCCTAGCGGACGGCGGGAGCTCCTATAATTCACCCCTCCACTTT. It is translated as CASTLADGGSSYNSPLHF. J is TRBJ1-6 and V is TRBV19, with D uncertain. This CDR3 has 18 residues. Germline CDR1 is LNHDA and CDR2 is SQIVND (reference sequence). V lost 7 bases to trimming and J lost 0 bases, with 19 bases between them.

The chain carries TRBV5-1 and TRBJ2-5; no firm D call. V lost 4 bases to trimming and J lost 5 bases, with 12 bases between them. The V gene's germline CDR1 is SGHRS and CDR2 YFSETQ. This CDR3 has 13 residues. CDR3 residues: CASSLVLGETQYF. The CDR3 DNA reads TGCGCCAGCAGCCTAGTGTTGGGGGAGACCCAGTACTTC.

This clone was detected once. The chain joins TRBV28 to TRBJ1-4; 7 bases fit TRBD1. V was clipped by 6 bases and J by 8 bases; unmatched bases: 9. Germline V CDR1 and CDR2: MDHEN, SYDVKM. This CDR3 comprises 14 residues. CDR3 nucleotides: TGTGCCAGCAGACTTCCGGGACAGTCGGAAAAACTGTTTTTT. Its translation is CASRLPGQSEKLFF.

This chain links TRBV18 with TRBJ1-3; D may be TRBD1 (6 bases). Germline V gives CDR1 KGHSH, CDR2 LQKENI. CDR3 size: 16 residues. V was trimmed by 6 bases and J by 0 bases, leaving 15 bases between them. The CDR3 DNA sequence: TGTGCCAGCTCGAGTAAACAGGGCGTCTCTGGAAACACCATATATTTT. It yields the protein CASSSKQGVSGNTIYF.

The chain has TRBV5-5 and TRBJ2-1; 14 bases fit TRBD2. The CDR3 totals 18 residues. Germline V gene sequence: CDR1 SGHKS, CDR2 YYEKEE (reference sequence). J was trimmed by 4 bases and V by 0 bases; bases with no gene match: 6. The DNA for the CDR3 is TGTGCCAGCAGCTTGGTTCGACTAGCGGGAGGGGGATACAATGAGCAGTTCTTC. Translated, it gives CASSLVRLAGGGYNEQFF.

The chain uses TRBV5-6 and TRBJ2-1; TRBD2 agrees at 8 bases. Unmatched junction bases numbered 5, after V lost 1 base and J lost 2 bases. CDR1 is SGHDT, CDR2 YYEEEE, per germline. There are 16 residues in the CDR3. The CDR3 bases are TGTGCCAGCAGCTTGAGGTCTAGCGGGCCCTACAATGAGCAGTTCTTC. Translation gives CASSLRSSGPYNEQFF.

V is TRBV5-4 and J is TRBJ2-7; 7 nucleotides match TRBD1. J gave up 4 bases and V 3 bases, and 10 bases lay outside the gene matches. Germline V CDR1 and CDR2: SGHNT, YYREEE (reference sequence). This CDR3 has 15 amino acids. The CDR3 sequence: CASSSQGQREYEQYF. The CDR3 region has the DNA TGTGCCAGCAGCTCCCAGGGACAGAGAGAGTACGAGCAGTACTTC.

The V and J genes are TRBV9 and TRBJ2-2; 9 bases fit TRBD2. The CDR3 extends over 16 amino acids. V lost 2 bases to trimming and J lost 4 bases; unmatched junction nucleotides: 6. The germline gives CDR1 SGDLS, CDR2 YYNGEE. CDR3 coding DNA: TGTGCCAGCAGCGTGAGTCTAGCGGGACCCACCGGGGAGCTGTTTTTT. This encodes CASSVSLAGPTGELFF.

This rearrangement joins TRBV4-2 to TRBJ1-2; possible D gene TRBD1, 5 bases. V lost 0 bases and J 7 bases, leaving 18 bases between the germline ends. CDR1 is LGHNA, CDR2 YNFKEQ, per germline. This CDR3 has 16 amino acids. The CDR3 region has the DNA TGTGCCAGCAGCCAAGACTCCCAGGGATTTTTTGGTGGCTACACCTTC. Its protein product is CASSQDSQGFFGGYTF.

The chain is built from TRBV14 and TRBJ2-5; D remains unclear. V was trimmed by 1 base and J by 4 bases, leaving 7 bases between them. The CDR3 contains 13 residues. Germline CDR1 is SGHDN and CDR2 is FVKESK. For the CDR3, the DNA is TGTGCCAGCAGCCAAGTGTTGGTAGAGACCCAGTACTTC. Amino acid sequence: CASSQVLVETQYF.

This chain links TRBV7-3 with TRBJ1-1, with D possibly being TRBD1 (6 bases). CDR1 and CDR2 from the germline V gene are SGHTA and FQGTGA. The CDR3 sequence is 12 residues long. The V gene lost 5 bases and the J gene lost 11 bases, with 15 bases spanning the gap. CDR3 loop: CASSPEGGDAFF. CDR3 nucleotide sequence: TGTGCCAGCAGCCCCGAGGGGGGGGATGCTTTCTTT.

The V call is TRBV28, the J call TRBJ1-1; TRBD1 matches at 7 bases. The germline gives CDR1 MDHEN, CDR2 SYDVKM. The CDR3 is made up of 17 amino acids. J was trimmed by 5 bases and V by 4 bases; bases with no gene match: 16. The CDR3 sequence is CASSSPRTGAGWTEAFF. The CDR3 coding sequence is TGTGCCAGCAGTTCACCTCGCACAGGGGCGGGATGGACTGAAGCTTTCTTT.

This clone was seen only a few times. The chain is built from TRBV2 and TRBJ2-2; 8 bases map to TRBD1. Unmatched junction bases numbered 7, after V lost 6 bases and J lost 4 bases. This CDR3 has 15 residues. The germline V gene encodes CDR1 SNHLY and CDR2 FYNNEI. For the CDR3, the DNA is TGTGCCAGCAGCACTGGACAGGGTAGCACCGGGGAGCTGTTTTTT. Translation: CASSTGQGSTGELFF.

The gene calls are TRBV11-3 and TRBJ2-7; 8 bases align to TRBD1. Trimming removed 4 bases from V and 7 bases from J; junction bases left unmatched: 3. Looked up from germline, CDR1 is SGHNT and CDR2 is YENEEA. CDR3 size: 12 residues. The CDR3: CASSYNRGEQYF. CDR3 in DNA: TGTGCCAGCAGCTATAACAGGGGGGAGCAGTACTTC.

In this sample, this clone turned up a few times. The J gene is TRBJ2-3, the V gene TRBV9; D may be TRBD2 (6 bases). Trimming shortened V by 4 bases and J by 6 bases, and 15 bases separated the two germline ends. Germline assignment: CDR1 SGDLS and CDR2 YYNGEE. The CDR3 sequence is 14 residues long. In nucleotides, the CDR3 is TGTGCCAGCAGCCGAGCGGGCACTCGGGATACGCAGTATTTT. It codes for CASSRAGTRDTQYF.

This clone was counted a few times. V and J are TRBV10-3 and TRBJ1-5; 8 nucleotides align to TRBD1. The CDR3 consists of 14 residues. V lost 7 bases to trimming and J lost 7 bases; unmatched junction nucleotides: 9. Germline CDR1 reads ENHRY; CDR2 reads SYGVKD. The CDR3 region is CAIKPGQEGQPQHF. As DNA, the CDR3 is TGTGCCATCAAACCGGGACAGGAAGGCCAGCCCCAGCATTTT.

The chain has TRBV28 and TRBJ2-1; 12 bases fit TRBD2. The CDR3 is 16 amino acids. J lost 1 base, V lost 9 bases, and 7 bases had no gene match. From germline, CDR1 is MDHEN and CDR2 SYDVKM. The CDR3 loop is CASGLAGSGSYNEQFF. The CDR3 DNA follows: TGTGCCAGTGGACTAGCGGGATCTGGTTCCTACAATGAGCAGTTCTTC.

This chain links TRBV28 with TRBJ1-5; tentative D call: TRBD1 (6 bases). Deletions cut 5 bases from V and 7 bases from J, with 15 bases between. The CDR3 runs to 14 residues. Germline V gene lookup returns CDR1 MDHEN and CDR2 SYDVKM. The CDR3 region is CASSGGGLNQPQHF. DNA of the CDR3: TGTGCCAGCAGTGGGGGGGGGCTTAACCAGCCCCAGCATTTT.

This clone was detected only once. Written as DNA, the CDR3 is TGTGCCAGCGCACCTCTAGGAGGTCAGCAGTTCTTC. Its translation is CASAPLGGQQFF. The V and J genes are TRBV28 and TRBJ2-1; D might be TRBD2 (5 bases). From germline, CDR1 is MDHEN and CDR2 SYDVKM. The V and J ends lost 8 bases and 11 bases respectively, with 16 bases between them. The CDR3 extends over 12 amino acids. The whole variable domain, remainder taken from reference TRBV28 and TRBJ2-1, is DVKVTQSSRYLVKRTGEKVFLECVQDMDHENMFWYRQDPGLGLRLIYFSYDVKMKEKGDIPEGYSVSREKKERFSLILESASTNQTSMYLCASAPLGGQQFFGPGTRLTVL.

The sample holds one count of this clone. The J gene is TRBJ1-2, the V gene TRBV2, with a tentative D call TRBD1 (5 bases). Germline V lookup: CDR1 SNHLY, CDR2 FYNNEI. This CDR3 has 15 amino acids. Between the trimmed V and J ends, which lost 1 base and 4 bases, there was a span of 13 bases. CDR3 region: CASSEVIGGSYGYTF. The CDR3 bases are TGTGCCAGCAGTGAAGTAATTGGGGGTTCCTATGGCTACACCTTC.

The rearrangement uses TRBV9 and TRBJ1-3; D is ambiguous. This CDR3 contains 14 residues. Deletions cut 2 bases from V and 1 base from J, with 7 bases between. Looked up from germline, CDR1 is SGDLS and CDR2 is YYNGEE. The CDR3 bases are TGTGCCAGCAGCGTTCAAGGGTCTGGAAACACCATATATTTT. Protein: CASSVQGSGNTIYF.

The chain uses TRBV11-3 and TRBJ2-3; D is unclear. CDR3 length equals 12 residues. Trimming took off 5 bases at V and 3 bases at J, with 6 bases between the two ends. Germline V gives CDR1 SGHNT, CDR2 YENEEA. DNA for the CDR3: TGTGCCAGCAGCGCCCAGACAGATACGCAGTATTTT. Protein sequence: CASSAQTDTQYF.

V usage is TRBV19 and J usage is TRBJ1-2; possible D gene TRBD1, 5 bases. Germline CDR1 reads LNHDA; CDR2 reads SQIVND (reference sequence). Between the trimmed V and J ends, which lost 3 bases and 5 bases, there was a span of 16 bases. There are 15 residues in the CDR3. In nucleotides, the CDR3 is TGTGCCAGTAGTATCGGGGCCCGTACGGGGTATGGCTACACCTTC. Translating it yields CASSIGARTGYGYTF.

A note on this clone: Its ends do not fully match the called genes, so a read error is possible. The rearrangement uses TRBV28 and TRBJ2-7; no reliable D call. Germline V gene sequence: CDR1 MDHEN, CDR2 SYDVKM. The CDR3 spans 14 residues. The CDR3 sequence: CASSLPGGAYEQYF. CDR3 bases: TGTGCCAGCAGTCTCCCGGGTGGTGCCTATGAGCAGTACTTC.

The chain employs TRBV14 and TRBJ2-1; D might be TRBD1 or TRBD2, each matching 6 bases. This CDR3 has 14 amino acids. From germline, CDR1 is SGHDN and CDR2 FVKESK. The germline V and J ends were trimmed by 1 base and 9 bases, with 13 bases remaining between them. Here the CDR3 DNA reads TGTGCCAGCAGCCAAGTTACCGGGGGCCTTGAGCAGTTCTTC. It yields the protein CASSQVTGGLEQFF.

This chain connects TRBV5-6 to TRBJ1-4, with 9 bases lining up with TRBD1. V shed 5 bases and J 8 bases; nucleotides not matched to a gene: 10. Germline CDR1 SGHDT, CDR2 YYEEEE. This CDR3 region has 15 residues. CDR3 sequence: CASRYRGRMGEKLFF. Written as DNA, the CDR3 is TGTGCCAGCAGGTACAGGGGGCGAATGGGGGAAAAACTGTTTTTT.

The CDR3 nucleotides are TGTGCCAGTAGTCAGCGAGTCGGTGGAAGTAAAGAGACCCAGTACTTC. Translation: CASSQRVGGSKETQYF. The gene calls are TRBV19 and TRBJ2-5; D is uncertain. CDR3 length: 16 amino acids. CDR1 is LNHDA and CDR2 is SQIVND in the germline V gene (reference sequence). V lost 5 bases, J lost 3 bases, and 19 bases lay in between.

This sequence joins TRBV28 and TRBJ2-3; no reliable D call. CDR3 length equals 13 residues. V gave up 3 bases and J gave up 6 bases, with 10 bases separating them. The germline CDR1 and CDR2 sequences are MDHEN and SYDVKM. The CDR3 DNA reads TGTGCCAGCAGTTTTTCGGCCACTGATACGCAGTATTTT. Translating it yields CASSFSATDTQYF.

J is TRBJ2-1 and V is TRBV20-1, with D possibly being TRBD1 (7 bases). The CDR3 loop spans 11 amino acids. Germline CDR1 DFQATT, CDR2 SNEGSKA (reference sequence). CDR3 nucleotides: TGCAGGGGACAGAGCGGGAATGAGCAGTTCTTC. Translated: CRGQSGNEQFF.

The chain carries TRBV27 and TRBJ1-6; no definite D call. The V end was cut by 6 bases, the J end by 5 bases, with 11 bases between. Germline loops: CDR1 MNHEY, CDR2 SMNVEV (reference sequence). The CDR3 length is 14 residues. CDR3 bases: TGTGCCAGCAGATGGTTGAAAGATAATTCACCCCTCCACTTT. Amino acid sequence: CASRWLKDNSPLHF.